This TCR beta chain is from a study of shared clonotypes between healthy human individuals. Germline V gives CDR1 SEHNR, CDR2 FQNEAQ (reference sequence). CDR3 length equals 13 residues. V trimming: 5 bases; J trimming: 5 bases; junction bases outside the gene matches: 4. Measured with immunoSEQ multiplex PCR; TCRdb has only the in-frame clones, and not every one. Of 1,400,000 or so clones in the sample, approximately 98.5% are singletons; the top ten hold 0.36%. This TCR was recovered from a man in his thirties or forties in good health. V is TRBV7-9 and J is TRBJ1-2, with 8 bases aligning to TRBD1. Sample: naive CD4+ T cells sorted from blood. Subset given: CD45RA+ positively selected. CDR3 nucleotide sequence: TGTGCCAGCAGCCCAGGGGGCTCGTATGGCTACACCTTC. Protein product: CASSPGGSYGYTF.